This T cell receptor (beta chain) was identified during a study of technical replicates of blood from a few donors. Clones were read by immunoSEQ multiplex PCR, and TCRdb kept only the in-frame ones, dropping some. The sample includes 75,000 to 95,000 clones, just under 95% of them seen just once. Germline V gene sequence: CDR1 MNHNS, CDR2 SASEGT. The CDR3 extends over 17 amino acids. As to this clone: A read error may account for a junction end that differs from germline.

Sequenced: T cells isolated from PBMCs. V usage is TRBV6-1 and J usage is TRBJ1-6, with 8 bases that match TRBD1. The TCR sequence derives from a human donor in good health. CDR3 residues: CASREVTGVSYNSPLHF. In nucleotides, the CDR3 is TGTGCCAGCAGAGAAGTGACAGGGGTCTCCTATAATTCACCCCTCCACTTT.